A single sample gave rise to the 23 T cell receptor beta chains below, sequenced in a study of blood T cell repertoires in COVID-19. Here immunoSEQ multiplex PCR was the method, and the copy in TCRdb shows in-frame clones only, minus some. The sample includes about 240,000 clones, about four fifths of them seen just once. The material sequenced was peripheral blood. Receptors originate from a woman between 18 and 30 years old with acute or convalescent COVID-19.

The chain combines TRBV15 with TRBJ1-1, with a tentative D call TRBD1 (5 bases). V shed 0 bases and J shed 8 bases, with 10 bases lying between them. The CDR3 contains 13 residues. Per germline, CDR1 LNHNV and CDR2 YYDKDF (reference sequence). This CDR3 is CATSREVGQEAFF. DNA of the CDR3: TGTGCCACCAGCAGAGAGGTGGGGCAGGAAGCTTTCTTT. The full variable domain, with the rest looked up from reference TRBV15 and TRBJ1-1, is DAMVIQNPRYQVTQFGKPVTLSCSQTLNHNVMYWYQQKSSQAPKLLFHYYDKDFNNEADTPDNFQSRRPNTSFCFLDIRSPGLGDTAMYLCATSREVGQEAFFGQGTRLTVV.

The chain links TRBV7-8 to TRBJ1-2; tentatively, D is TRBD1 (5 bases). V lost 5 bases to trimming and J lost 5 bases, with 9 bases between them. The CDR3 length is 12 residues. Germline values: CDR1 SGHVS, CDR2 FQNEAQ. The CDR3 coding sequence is TGTGCCAGCAGCCCGCAGGGTTATGGCTACACCTTC. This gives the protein CASSPQGYGYTF.

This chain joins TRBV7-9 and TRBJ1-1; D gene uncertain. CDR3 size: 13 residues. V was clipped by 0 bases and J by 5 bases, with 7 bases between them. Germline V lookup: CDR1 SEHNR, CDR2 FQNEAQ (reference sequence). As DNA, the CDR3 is TGTGCCAGCAGCTTAGCGGCGGGGACTGAAGCTTTCTTT. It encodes CASSLAAGTEAFF.

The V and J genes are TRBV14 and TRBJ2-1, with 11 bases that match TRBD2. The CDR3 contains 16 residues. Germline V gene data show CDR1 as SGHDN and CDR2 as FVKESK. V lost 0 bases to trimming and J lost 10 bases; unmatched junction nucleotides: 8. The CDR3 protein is CASSQDLASGRREQFF. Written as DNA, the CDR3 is TGTGCCAGCAGCCAAGATCTCGCTAGCGGGAGGAGGGAGCAGTTCTTC. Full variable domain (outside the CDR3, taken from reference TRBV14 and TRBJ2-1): EAGVTQFPSHSVIEKGQTVTLRCDPISGHDNLYWYRRVMGKEIKFLLHFVKESKQDESGMPNNRFLAERTGGTYSTLKVQPAELEDSGVYFCASSQDLASGRREQFFGPGTRLTVL.

CDR3 nucleotide sequence: TGTGCCAGCAGTAGACAGGGGGCTCGCACTGAAGCTTTCTTT. Its translation: CASSRQGARTEAFF. J is TRBJ1-1 and V is TRBV6-5; 10 bases map to TRBD1. The CDR3 is made up of 14 amino acids. The J segment lost 4 bases and the V segment lost 5 bases, leaving 4 bases of the junction unmatched. Germline-derived CDR1 and CDR2 are MNHEY and SVGAGI.

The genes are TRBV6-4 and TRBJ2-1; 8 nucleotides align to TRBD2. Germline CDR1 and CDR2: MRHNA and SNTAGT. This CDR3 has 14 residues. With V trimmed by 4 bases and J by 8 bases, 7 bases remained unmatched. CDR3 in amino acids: CASSVSGGPDEQFF. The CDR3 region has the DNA TGTGCCAGCAGTGTGTCGGGGGGGCCCGATGAGCAGTTCTTC.

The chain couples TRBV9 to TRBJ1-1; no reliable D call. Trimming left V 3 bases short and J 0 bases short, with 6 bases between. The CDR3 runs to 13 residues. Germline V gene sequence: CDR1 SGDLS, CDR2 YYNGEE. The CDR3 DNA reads TGTGCCAGCAGCGGTTCTGTGAACACTGAAGCTTTCTTT. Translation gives CASSGSVNTEAFF.

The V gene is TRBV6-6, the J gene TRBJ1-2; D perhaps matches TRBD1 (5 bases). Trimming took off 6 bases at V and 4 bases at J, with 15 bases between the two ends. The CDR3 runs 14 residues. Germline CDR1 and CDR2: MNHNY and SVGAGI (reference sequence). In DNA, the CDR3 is TGTGCCAGCAGGCAGACACAGGCCACCTATGGCTACACCTTC. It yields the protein CASRQTQATYGYTF.

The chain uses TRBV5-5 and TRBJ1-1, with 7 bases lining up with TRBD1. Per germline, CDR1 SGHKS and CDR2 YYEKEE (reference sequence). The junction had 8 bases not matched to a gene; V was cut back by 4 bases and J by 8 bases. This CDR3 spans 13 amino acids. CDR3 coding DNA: TGTGCCAGCAGCCAGGGGGTGACAGGGGAAGCTTTCTTT. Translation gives CASSQGVTGEAFF. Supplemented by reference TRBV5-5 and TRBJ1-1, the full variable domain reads DAGVTQSPTHLIKTRGQQVTLRCSPISGHKSVSWYQQVLGQGPQFIFQYYEKEERGRGNFPDRFSARQFPNYSSELNVNALLLGDSALYLCASSQGVTGEAFFGQGTRLTVV.

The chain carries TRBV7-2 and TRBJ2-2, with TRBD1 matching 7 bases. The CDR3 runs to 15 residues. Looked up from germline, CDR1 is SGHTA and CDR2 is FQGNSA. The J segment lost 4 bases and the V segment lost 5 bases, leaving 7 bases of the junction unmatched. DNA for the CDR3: TGTGCCAGCAGCCCAACACAGGGGCCCACCGGGGAGCTGTTTTTT. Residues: CASSPTQGPTGELFF.

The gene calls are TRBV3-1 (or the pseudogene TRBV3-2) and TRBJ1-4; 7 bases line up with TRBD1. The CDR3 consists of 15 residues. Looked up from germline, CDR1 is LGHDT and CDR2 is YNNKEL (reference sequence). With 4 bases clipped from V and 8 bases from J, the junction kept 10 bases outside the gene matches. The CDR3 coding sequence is TGTGCCAGCAGCCCCCATACGGACAGGCGGGAAAAACTGTTTTTT. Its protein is CASSPHTDRREKLFF.

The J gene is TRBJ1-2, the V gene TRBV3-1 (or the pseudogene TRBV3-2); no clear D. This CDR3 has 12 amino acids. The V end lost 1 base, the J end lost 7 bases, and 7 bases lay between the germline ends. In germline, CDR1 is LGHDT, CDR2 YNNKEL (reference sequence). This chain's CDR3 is CASSQVEGGYTF. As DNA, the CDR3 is TGTGCCAGCAGCCAAGTCGAGGGTGGCTACACCTTC.

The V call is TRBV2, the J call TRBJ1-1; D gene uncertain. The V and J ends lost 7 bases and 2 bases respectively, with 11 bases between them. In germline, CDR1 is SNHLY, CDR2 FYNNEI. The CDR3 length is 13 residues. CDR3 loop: CASMADFNTEAFF. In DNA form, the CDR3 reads TGTGCCAGCATGGCAGATTTTAACACTGAAGCTTTCTTT.

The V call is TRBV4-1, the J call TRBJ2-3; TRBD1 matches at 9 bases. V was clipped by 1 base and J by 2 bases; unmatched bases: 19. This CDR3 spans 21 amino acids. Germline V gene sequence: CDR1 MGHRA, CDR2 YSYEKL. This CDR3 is CASSQARGTARTGVTTDTQYF. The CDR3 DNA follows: TGCGCCAGCAGCCAAGCTAGAGGAACCGCCCGGACAGGGGTCACCACAGATACGCAGTATTTT.

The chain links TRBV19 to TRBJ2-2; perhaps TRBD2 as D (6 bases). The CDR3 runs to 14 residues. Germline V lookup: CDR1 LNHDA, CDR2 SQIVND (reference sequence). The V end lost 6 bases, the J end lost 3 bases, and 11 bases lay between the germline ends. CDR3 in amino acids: CASRTGGHTGELFF. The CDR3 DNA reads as TGTGCCAGTAGAACCGGGGGACACACCGGGGAGCTGTTTTTT.

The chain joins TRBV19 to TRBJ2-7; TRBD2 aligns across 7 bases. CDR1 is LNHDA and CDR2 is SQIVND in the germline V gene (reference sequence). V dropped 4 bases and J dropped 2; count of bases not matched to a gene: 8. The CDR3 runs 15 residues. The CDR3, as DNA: TGTGCCAGTAGTAAAGTGGGGAGGGCCCCCTACGAGCAGTACTTC. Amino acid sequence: CASSKVGRAPYEQYF.

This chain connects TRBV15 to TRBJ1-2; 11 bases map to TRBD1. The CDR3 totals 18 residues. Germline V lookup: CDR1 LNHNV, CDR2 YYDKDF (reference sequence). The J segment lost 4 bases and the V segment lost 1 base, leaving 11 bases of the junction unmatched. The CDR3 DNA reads TGTGCCACCAGCAGAGGACCGGGACAGGGGGATAGAGGCTATGGCTACACCTTC. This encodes CATSRGPGQGDRGYGYTF.

The CDR3 coding sequence is TGCGCCAGCAGCCGACTAGGTGGGACCGGGGAGCTGTTTTTT. This translates into CASSRLGGTGELFF. The chain recombines TRBV5-1 with TRBJ2-2; D might be TRBD2 (6 bases). The V end was cut by 4 bases, the J end by 5 bases, with 12 bases between. CDR1 and CDR2 from the germline V gene are SGHRS and YFSETQ. This CDR3 is built from 14 residues. The full variable domain, its missing parts supplied by reference TRBV5-1 and TRBJ2-2, is KAGVTQTPRYLIKTRGQQVTLSCSPISGHRSVSWYQQTPGQGLQFLFEYFSETQRNKGNFPGRFSGRQFSNSRSEMNVSTLELGDSALYLCASSRLGGTGELFFGEGSRLTVL.

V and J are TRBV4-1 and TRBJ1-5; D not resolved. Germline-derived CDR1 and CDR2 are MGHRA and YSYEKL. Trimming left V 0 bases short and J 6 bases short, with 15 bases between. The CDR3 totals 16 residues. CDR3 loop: CASSQDLVASGQPQHF. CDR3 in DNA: TGCGCCAGCAGCCAAGATCTGGTGGCCTCGGGTCAGCCCCAGCATTTT.

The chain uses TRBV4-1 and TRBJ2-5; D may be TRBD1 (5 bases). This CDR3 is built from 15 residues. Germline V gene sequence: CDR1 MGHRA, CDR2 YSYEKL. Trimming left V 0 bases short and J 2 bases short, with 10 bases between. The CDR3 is CASSQEGRAQETQYF. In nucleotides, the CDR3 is TGCGCCAGCAGCCAAGAGGGCAGGGCACAAGAGACCCAGTACTTC.

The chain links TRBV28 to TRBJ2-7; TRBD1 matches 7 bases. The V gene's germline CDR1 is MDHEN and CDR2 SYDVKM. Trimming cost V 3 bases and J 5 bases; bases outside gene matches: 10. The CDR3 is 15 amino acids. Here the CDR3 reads CASSLPTGVSHEQYF. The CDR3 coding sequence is TGTGCCAGCAGTTTGCCCACAGGGGTTTCCCACGAGCAGTACTTC.

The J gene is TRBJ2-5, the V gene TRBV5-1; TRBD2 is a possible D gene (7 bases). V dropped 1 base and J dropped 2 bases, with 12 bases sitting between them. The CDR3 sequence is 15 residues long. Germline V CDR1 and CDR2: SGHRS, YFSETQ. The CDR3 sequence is CASSLYGGPQETQYF. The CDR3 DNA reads TGCGCCAGCAGCTTGTACGGGGGGCCTCAAGAGACCCAGTACTTC.

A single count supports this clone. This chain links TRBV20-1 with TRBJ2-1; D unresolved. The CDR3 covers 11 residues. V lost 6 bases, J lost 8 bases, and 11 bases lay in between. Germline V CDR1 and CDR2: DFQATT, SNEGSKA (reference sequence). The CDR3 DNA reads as TGCAGTGCCACCGGTACAGATGAGCAGTTCTTC. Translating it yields CSATGTDEQFF.